This TCR beta chain came from a study of T-cell reconstitution after alpha-beta-depleted transplantation in children (dated by TCRdb to the mid-2010s). In the study overall: T-cell immune reconstitution after TCRalphabeta/CD19-depleted allogeneic hematopoietic cell transplantation in children was quantitatively tracked in the study by means of TCR repertoire profiling. The research as a whole found: Apparently early alphabetaT-cell count recovery about two months after transplant reportedly relied on only several hundred rapidly expanded clones derived from non-depleted graft cells. Over subsequent months, a decline in hyperexpanded clone frequencies was noted, and after one year, T-cell counts and TCRbeta diversity were mostly ascribed to newly produced T cells. In some patients, high TCRbeta diversity at day 60 was attributed to recipient T cells and intrathymic progenitors that had survived conditioning.

This clonotype has a handful of counts. Its antigen target is currently unknown. No base-level quality is on record; no much larger clone is a single base apart. V and J are trimmed by 5 bases and 7 bases, and the gene matches miss 8 bases of the junction. Including the terminal cysteine and phenylalanine, the CDR3 comprises 14 residues. Only the CDR3 region is kept as DNA, spanning 42 bases read in frame from base 1. The library was produced with PCR. The sample was run on an Illumina HiSeq 2500. Molecular barcoding was employed in the preparation of TCR libraries, with unique molecular identifiers being used to normalize TCRbeta repertoire quantification. TCRdb passed the public sequencing reads through fastp at Q25 and MiXCR, retaining productive beta sequences. One record per CDR3 amino acid sequence lists the most common genes and DNA. Present in this sample are 450,000 to 600,000 distinct CDR3 sequences, 10% to 15% of which were seen just once. Over 2% of the sample belongs to the ten largest clones.

The intended sense of this specimen's treatment or condition label: allogeneic hematopoietic cell transplantation with graft depleted of TCRalphabeta T cells and CD19 B cells. Transplant recipients were children who received TCRalphabeta/CD19-depleted allogeneic hematopoietic cell grafts. The chain joins TRBV12-3 or TRBV12-4 to TRBJ2-3; 8 bases in the junction line up with TRBD2. This clonotype originated in a male patient between 10 and 17 years old who had a stem cell transplant for acute myeloid leukemia, so the T cells may come from the graft donor. This specimen was PBMCs, mostly from graft donor cells, taken 360 days after TCRalphabeta/CD19-depleted stem cell transplant. The CDR3 loop reads CASSLLADGNTQYF. The nucleotides are TGTGCCAGCAGTCTACTAGCGGACGGTAATACGCAGTATTTT.